This T cell receptor (beta chain) was sequenced during a study of T-cell memory formation after mild COVID-19. This clonotype was seen a few times. TCRdb re-derived calls from the 5' RACE reads in MiXCR, one entry per CDR3 protein. This table has tens of thousands of distinct CDR3 sequences, 16% appearing once. Germline CDR1 and CDR2: GTSNPN and SVGIG (reference sequence). Trimming removed 5 bases from V and 9 bases from J, with 20 bases in between. The CDR3 length is 14 residues. This chain uses TRBV30 with TRBJ2-1, with D perhaps matching TRBD2 (5 bases). This clonotype was obtained from an adult woman who had mild COVID-19 (a few samples of this study predate the infection). Cell type and time point are not known. Material for sequencing was PBMCs or a T cell subset sorted from them (not recorded which). CDR3 sequence: CAWSGSAVPFEQFF. The CDR3, as DNA: TGTGCCTGGTCGGGGTCCGCGGTTCCGTTTGAGCAGTTCTTC.